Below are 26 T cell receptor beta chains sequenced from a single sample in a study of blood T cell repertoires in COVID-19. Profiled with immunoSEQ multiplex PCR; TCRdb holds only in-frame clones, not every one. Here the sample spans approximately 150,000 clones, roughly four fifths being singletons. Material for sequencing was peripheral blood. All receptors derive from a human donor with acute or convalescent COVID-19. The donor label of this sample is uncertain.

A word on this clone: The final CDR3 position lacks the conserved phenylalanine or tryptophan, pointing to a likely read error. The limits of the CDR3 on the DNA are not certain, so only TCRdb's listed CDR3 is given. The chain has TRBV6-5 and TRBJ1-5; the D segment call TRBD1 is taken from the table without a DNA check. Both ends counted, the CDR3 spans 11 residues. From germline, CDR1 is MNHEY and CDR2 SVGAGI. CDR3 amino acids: CASSEDRAGIA.

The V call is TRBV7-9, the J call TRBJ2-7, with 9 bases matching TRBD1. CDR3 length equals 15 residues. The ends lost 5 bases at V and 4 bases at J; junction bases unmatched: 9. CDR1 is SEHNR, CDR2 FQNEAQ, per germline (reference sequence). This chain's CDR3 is CASSDPGQGSYEQYF. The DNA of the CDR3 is TGTGCCAGCAGCGACCCGGGACAGGGATCGTACGAGCAGTACTTC.

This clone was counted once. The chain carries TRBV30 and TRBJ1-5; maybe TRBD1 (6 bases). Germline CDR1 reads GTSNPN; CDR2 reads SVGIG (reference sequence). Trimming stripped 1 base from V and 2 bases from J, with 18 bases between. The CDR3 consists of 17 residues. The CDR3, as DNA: TGTGCCTGGAGTGAGAAGGTTACGTACAGGGGCAATCAGCCCCAGCATTTT. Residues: CAWSEKVTYRGNQPQHF. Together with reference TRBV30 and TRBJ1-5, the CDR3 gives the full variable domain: SQTIHQWPATLVQPVGSPLSLECTVEGTSNPNLYWYRQAAGRGLQLLFYSVGIGQISSEVPQNLSASRPQDRQFILSSKKLLLSDSGFYLCAWSEKVTYRGNQPQHFGDGTRLSIL.

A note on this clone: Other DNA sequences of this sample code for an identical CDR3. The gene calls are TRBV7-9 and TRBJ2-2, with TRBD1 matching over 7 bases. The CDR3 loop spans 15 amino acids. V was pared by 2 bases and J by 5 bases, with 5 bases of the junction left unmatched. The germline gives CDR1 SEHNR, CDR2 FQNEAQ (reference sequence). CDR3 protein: CASSLRQGGTGELFF. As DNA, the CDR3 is TGTGCCAGCAGCTTACGACAGGGTGGGACCGGGGAGCTGTTTTTT. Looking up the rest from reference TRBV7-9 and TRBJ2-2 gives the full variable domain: DTGVSQNPRHKITKRGQNVTFRCDPISEHNRLYWYRQTLGQGPEFLTYFQNEAQLEKSRLLSDRFSAERPKGSFSTLEIQRTEQGDSAMYLCASSLRQGGTGELFFGEGSRLTVL.

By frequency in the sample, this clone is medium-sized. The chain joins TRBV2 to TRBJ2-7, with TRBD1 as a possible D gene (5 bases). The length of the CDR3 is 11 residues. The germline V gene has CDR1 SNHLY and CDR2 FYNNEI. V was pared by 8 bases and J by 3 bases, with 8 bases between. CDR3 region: CASGQGYEQYF. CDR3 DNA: TGTGCCAGCGGGCAGGGCTACGAGCAGTACTTC.

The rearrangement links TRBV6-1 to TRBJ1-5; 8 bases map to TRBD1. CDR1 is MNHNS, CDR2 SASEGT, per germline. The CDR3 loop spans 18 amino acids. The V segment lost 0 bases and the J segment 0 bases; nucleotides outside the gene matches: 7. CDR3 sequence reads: CASSEAATGGSSNQPQHF. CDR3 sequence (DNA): TGTGCCAGCAGTGAAGCGGCTACAGGGGGAAGTAGCAATCAGCCCCAGCATTTT.

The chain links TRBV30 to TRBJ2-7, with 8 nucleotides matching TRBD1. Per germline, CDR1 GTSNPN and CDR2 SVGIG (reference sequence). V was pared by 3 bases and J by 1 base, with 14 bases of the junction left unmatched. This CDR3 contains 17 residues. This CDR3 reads CAWSGTGPRWNSYEQYF. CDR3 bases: TGTGCCTGGAGCGGGACAGGACCGCGATGGAATTCCTACGAGCAGTACTTC.

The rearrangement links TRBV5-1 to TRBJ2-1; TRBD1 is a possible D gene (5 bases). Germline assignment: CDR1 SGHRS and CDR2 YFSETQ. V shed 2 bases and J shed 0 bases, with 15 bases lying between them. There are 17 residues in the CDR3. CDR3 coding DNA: TGCGCCAGCAGCTTCTACAGGAACTCTAACTCCTACAATGAGCAGTTCTTC. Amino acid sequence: CASSFYRNSNSYNEQFF. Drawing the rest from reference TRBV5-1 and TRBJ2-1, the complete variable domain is KAGVTQTPRYLIKTRGQQVTLSCSPISGHRSVSWYQQTPGQGLQFLFEYFSETQRNKGNFPGRFSGRQFSNSRSEMNVSTLELGDSALYLCASSFYRNSNSYNEQFFGPGTRLTVL.

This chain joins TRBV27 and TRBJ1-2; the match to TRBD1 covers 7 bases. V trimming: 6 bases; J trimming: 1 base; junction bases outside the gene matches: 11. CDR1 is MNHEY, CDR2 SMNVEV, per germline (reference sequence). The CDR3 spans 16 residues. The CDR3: CASSHLRDSVNYGYTF. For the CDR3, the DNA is TGTGCCAGCAGCCACCTCAGGGACAGCGTTAACTATGGCTACACCTTC.

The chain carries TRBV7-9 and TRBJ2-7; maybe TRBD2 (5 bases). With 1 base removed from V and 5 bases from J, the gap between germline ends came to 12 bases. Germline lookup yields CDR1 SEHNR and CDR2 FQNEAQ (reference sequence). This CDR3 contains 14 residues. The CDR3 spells CASSLETRANEQYF. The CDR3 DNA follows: TGTGCCAGCAGCTTAGAGACGCGGGCCAACGAGCAGTACTTC.

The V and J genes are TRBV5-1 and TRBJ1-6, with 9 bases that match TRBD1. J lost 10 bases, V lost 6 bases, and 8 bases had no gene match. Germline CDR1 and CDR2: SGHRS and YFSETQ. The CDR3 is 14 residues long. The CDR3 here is CASTSGQGLSPLHF. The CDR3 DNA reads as TGCGCCAGCACCTCGGGACAGGGACTATCACCCCTCCACTTT.

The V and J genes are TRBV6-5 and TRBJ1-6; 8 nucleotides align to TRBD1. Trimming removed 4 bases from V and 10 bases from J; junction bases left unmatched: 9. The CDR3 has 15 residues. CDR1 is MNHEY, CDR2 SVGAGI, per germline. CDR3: CASSSGTGGGSPLHF. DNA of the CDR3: TGTGCCAGCAGTTCCGGGACAGGAGGGGGGTCACCCCTCCACTTT.

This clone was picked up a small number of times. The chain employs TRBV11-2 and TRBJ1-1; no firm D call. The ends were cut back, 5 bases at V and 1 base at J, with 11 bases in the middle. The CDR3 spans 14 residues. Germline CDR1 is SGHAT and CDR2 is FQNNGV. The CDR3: CASSPHIRNTEAFF. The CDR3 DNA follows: TGTGCCAGCAGCCCACACATCAGGAACACTGAAGCTTTCTTT.

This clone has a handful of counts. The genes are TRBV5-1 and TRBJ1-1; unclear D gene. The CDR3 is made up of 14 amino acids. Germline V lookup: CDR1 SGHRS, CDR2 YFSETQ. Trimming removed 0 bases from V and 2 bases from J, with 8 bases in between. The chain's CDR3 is CASSLEARNTEAFF. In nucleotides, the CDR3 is TGCGCCAGCAGCTTGGAAGCCCGAAACACTGAAGCTTTCTTT.

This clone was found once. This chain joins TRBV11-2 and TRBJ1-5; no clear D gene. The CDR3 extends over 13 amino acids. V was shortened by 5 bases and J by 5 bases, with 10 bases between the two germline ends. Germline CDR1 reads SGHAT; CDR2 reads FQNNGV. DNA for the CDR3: TGTGCCAGCAGCCCGGACGGGGATCAGCCCCAGCATTTT. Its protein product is CASSPDGDQPQHF.

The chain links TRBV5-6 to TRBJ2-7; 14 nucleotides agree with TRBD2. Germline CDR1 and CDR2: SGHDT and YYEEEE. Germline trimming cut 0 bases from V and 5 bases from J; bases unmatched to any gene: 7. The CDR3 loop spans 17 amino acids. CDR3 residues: CASSLVRTSGGLHEQYF. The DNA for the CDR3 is TGTGCCAGCAGCTTGGTTAGGACTAGCGGGGGGCTCCACGAGCAGTACTTC.

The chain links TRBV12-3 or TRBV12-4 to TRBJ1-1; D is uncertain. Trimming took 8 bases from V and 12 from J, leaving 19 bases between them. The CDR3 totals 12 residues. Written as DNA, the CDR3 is TGTGCCAGCCGGGAAGGGCTTCTTAAGCCTTTCTTT. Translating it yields CASREGLLKPFF.

DNA for the CDR3: TGTGCCAGCAGCTTGGCCGCAGGGGGCACGCATTCACCCCTCCACTTT. Its protein is CASSLAAGGTHSPLHF. This chain links TRBV5-6 with TRBJ1-6; 8 bases line up with TRBD1. This CDR3 has 16 residues. Trimming took 0 bases from V and 8 from J; bases not matched to a gene: 7. Germline loops: CDR1 SGHDT, CDR2 YYEEEE.

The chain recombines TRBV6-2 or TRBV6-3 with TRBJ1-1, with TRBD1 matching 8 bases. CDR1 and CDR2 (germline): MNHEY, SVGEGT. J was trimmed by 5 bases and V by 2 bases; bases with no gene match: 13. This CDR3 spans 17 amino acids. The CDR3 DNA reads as TGTGCCAGCAGTTACGGGACAGGCAGGTCGGGATTAACTGAAGCTTTCTTT. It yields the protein CASSYGTGRSGLTEAFF.

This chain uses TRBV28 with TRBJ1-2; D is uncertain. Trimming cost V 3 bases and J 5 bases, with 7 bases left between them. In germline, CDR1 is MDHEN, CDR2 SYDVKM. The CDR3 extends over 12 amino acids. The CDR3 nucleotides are TGTGCCAGCAGTTTTCCCCAATATGGCTACACCTTC. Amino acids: CASSFPQYGYTF.

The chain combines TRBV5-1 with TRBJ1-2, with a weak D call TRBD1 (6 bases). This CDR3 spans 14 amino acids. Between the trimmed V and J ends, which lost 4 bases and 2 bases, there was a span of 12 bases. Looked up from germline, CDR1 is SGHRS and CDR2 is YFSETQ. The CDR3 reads CASSPGQMNYGYTF. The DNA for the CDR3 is TGCGCCAGCAGCCCCGGACAGATGAACTATGGCTACACCTTC.

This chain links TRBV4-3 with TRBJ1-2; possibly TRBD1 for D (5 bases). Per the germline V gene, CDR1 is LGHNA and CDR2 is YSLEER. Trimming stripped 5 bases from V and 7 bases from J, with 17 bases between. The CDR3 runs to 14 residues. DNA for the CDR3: TGCGCCAGCAGCTCCCAAGGGGCAGCCTCTGGCTACACCTTC. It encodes CASSSQGAASGYTF.

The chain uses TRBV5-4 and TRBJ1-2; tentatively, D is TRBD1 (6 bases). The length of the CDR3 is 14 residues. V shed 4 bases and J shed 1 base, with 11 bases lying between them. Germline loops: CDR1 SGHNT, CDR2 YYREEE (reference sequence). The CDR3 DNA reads TGTGCCAGCAGCGTGAGACAGGTTAACTATGGCTACACCTTC. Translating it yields CASSVRQVNYGYTF.

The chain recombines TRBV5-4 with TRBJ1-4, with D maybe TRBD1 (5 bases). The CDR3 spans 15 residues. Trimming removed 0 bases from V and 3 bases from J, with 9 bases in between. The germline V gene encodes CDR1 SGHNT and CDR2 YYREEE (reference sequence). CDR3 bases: TGTGCCAGCAGCTTGGAGGCAGGGTCTAATGAAAAACTGTTTTTT. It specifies CASSLEAGSNEKLFF.

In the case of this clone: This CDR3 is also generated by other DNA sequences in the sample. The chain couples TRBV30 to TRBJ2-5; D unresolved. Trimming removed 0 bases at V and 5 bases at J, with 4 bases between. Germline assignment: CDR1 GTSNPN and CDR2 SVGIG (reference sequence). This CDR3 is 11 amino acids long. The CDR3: CAWSVRETQYF. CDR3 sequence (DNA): TGTGCCTGGAGTGTTCGGGAGACCCAGTACTTC.

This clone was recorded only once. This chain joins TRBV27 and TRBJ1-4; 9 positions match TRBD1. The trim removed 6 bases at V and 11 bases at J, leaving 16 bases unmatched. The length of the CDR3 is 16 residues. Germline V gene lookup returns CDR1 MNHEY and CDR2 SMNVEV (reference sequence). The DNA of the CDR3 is TGTGCCAGCAGCCTTTCCTCCCCCCGGACAGGGGATAAACTGTTTTTT. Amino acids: CASSLSSPRTGDKLFF.